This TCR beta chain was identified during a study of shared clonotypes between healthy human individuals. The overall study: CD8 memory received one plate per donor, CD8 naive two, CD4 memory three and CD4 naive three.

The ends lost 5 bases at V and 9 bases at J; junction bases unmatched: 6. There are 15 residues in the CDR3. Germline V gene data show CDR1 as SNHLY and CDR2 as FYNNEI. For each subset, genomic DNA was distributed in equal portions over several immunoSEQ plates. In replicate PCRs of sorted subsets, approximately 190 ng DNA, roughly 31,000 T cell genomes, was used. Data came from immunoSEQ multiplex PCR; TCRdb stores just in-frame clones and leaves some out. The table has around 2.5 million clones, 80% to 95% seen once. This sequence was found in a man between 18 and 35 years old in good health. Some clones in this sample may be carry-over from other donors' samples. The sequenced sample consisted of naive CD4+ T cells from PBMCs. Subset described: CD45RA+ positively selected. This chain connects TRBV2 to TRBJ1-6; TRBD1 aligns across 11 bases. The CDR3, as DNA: TGTGCCAGCAGTCAGACCGGGACAGGGGGTTCACCCCTCCACTTT. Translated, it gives CASSQTGTGGSPLHF.